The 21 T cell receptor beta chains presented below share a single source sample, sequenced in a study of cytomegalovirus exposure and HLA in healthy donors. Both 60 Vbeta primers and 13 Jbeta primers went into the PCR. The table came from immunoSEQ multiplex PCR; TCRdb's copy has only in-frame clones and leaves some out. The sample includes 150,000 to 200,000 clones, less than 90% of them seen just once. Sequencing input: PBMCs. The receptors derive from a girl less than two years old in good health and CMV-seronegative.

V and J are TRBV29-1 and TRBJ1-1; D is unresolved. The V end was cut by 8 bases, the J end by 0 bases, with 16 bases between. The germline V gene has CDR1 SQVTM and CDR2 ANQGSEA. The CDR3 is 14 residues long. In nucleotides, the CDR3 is TGCAGCCTCTCGGTTGCGCCCATGAACACTGAAGCTTTCTTT. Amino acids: CSLSVAPMNTEAFF. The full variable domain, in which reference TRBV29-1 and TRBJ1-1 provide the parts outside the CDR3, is SAVISQKPSRDICQRGTSLTIQCQVDSQVTMMFWYRQQPGQSLTLIATANQGSEATYESGFVIDKFPISRPNLTFSTLTVSNMSPEDSSIYLCSLSVAPMNTEAFFGQGTRLTVV.

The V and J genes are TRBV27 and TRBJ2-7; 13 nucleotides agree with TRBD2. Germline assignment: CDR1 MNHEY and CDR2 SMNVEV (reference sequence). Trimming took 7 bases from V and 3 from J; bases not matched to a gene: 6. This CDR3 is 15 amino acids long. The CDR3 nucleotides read TGTGCCAGCACGGCGAGGACTAGCGGGAGCTACGAGCAGTACTTC. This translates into CASTARTSGSYEQYF.

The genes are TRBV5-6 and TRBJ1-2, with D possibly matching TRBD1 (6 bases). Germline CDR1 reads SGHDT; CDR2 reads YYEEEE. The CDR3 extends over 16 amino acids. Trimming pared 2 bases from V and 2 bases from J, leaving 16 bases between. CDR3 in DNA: TGTGCCAGCAGCTTCCCCAGGACAGTTCTAAACTATGGCTACACCTTC. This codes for CASSFPRTVLNYGYTF.

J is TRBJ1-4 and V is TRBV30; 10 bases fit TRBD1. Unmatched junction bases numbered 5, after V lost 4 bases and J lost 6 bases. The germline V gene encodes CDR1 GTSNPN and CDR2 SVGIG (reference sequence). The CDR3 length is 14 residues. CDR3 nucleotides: TGTGCCTGGAATATTGGGACAGGGGATGAAAAACTGTTTTTT. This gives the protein CAWNIGTGDEKLFF.

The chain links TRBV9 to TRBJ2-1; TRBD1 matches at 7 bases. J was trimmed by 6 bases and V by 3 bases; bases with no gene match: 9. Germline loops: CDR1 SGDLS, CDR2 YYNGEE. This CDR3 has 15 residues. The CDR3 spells CASSEGGRNSNEQFF. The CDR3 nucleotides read TGTGCCAGCAGCGAAGGGGGCCGAAATTCCAATGAGCAGTTCTTC.

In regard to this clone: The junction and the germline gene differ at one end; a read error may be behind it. Here the CDR3 reads CASSPMGGF. As DNA, the CDR3 is TGTGCCAGCAGCCCGATGGGGGGGTTC. The chain uses TRBV6-1 and TRBJ1-2, with TRBD1 as a possible D gene (5 bases). The V gene's germline CDR1 is MNHNS and CDR2 SASEGT. The CDR3 sequence is 9 residues long.

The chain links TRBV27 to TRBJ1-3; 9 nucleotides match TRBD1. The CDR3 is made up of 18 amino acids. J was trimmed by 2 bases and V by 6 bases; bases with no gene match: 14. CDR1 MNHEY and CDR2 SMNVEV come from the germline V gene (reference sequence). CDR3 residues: CASSPRGPRQGAGNTIYF. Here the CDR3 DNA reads TGTGCCAGCAGCCCCCGGGGCCCTAGACAGGGGGCTGGAAACACCATATATTTT.

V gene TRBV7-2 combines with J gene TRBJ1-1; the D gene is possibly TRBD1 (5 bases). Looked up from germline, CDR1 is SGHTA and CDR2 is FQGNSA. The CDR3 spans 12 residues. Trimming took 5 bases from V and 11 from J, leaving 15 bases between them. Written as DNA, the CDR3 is TGTGCCAGCAGCATGGACCGGGGGAGGGCTTTCTTT. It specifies CASSMDRGRAFF.

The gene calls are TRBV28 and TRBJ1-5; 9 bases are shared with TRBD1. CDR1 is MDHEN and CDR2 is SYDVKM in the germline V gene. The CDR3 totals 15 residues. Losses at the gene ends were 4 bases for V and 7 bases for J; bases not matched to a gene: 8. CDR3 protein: CASSSGDRVGQPQHF. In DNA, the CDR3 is TGTGCCAGCAGTTCAGGGGACAGGGTTGGGCAGCCCCAGCATTTT.

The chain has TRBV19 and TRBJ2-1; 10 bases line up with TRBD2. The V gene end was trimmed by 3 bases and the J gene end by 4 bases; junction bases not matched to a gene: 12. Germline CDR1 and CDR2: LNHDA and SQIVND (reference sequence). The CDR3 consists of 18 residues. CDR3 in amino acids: CASSMSLAGEGAYNEQFF. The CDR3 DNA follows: TGTGCCAGTAGTATGAGTCTAGCGGGAGAGGGGGCTTACAATGAGCAGTTCTTC.

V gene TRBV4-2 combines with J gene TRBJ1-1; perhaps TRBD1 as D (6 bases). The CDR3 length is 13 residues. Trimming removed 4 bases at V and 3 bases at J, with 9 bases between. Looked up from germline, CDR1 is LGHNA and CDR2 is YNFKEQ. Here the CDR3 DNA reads TGTGCCAGCAGCCCTGGACAGTACACTGAAGCTTTCTTT. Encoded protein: CASSPGQYTEAFF.

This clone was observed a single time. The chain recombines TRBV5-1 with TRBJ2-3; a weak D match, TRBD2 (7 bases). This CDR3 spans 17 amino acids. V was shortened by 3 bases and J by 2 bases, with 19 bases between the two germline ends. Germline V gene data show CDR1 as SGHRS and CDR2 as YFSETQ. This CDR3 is CASSSRGGGAYTDTQYF. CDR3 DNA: TGCGCCAGCAGCTCCCGGGGAGGGGGAGCCTACACAGATACGCAGTATTTT. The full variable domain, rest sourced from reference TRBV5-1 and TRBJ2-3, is KAGVTQTPRYLIKTRGQQVTLSCSPISGHRSVSWYQQTPGQGLQFLFEYFSETQRNKGNFPGRFSGRQFSNSRSEMNVSTLELGDSALYLCASSSRGGGAYTDTQYFGPGTRLTVL.

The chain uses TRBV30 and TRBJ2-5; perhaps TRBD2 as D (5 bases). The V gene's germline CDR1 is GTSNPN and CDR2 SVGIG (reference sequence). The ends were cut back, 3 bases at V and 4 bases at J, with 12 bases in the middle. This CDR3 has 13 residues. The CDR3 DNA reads TGTGCCTGGAGCCCCATAGGAGGAGAGACCCAGTACTTC. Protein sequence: CAWSPIGGETQYF.

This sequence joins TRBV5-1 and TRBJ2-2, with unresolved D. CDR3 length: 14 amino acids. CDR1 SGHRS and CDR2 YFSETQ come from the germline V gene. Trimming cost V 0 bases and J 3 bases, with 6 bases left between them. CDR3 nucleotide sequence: TGCGCCAGCAGCTTGGACTCCCACACCGGGGAGCTGTTTTTT. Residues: CASSLDSHTGELFF.

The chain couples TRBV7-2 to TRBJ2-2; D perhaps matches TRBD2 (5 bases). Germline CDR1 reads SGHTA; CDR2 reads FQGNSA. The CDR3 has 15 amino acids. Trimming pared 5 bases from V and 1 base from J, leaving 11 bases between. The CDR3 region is CASSDRTGNTGELFF. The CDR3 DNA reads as TGTGCCAGCAGCGATAGGACTGGGAACACCGGGGAGCTGTTTTTT.

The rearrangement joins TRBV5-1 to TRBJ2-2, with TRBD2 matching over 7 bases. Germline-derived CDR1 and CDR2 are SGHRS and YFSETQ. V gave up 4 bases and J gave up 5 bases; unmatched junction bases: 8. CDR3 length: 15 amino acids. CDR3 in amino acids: CASSVRTSRTGELFF. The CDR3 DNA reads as TGCGCCAGCAGCGTGCGGACTAGTCGTACCGGGGAGCTGTTTTTT. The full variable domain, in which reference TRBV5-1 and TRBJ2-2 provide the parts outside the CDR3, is KAGVTQTPRYLIKTRGQQVTLSCSPISGHRSVSWYQQTPGQGLQFLFEYFSETQRNKGNFPGRFSGRQFSNSRSEMNVSTLELGDSALYLCASSVRTSRTGELFFGEGSRLTVL.

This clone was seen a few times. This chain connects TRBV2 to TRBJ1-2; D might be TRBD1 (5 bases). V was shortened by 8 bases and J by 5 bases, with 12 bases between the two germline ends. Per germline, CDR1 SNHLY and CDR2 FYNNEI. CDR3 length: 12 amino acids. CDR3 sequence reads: CASGGDSYGYTF. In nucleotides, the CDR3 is TGTGCCAGCGGCGGGGACTCTTATGGCTACACCTTC.

CDR3 loop: CASSPYTGFTEAFF. The CDR3 region has the DNA TGTGCCAGCAGCCCATACACAGGGTTCACTGAAGCTTTCTTT. The chain links TRBV14 to TRBJ1-1; a weak D match, TRBD1 (6 bases). Trimming left V 4 bases short and J 4 bases short, with 13 bases between. The CDR3 runs to 14 residues. Germline V gene lookup returns CDR1 SGHDN and CDR2 FVKESK.

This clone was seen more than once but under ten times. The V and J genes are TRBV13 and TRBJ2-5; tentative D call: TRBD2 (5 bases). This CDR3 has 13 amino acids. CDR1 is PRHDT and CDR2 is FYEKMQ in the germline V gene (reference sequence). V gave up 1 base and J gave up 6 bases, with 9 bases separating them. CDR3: CASSLEERKTQYF. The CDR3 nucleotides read TGTGCCAGCAGCTTAGAGGAGCGGAAGACCCAGTACTTC.

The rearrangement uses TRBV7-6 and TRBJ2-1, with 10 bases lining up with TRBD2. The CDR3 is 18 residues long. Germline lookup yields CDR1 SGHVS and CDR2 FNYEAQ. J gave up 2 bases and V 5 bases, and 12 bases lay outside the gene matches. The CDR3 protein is CASSANKSGRATYNEQFF. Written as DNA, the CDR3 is TGTGCCAGCAGCGCAAACAAGAGCGGGAGGGCGACCTACAATGAGCAGTTCTTC.

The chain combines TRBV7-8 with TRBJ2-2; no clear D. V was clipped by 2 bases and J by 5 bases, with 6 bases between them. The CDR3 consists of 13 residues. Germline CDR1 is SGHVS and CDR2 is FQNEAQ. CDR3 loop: CASSLRATGELFF. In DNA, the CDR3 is TGTGCCAGCAGCTTAAGAGCAACCGGGGAGCTGTTTTTT. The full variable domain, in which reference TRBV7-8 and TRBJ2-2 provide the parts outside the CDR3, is GAGVSQSPRYKVAKRGQDVALRCDPISGHVSLFWYQQALGQGPEFLTYFQNEAQLDKSGLPSDRFFAERPEGSVSTLKIQRTQQEDSAVYLCASSLRATGELFFGEGSRLTVL.